This TCR beta chain is from a study of blood T cells in healthy people across ages. Concerning this clonotype: What it binds is unknown.

The germline V gene encodes CDR1 MNHNS and CDR2 SASEGT. The CDR3 length is 16 residues. Findings and caveats of the study: Any changes in expanded clonotypes were possibly confounded, as donor CMV status remained unknown. Calculation of diversity from one million T cells yielded estimates considered to be underestimates.

Using a J-beta primer mix together with a sample-barcoded 5' primer, a second PCR was run for roughly 6 to 11 cycles. TCRdb re-called the 5' RACE reads with MiXCR, one entry per CDR3 protein. In the table there are 650,000 to 1,000,000 distinct CDR3 sequences, around 34% of which are singletons. Each sample yielded at least 7 million isolated PBMCs. Sample: blood. This sequence was found in a man between 18 and 29 years old in good health. The genes are TRBV6-1 and TRBJ2-7; weak D call: TRBD2 (6 bases). The assigned J gene may be wrong: the sequence end matches TRBJ2-5 better. The CDR3 sequence is CASSEFGSRSAETQYF. CDR3 DNA: TGTGCCAGCAGTGAATTCGGGAGCCGATCGGCAGAGACCCAGTACTTC.